These 20 T cell receptor beta chains came from one sample sequenced in a study of T cell responses to AZD1222 COVID-19 vaccine. Profiled with immunoSEQ multiplex PCR; TCRdb holds only in-frame clones, not every one. Here the sample spans 100,000 or so clones, around 90% being singletons. The input for sequencing was peripheral blood, taken on day 0 of AZD1222 vaccination. These receptors all come from an adult in good health.

The chain has TRBV30 and TRBJ1-3; TRBD1 is a possible D gene (6 bases). The V gene lost 4 bases and the J gene lost 3 bases, with 13 bases spanning the gap. The CDR3 runs 14 residues. Per germline, CDR1 GTSNPN and CDR2 SVGIG (reference sequence). The CDR3 reads CAWTRDTDGNTIYF. As DNA, the CDR3 is TGTGCCTGGACCAGGGACACGGATGGAAACACCATATATTTT. Full variable domain (outside the CDR3, taken from reference TRBV30 and TRBJ1-3): SQTIHQWPATLVQPVGSPLSLECTVEGTSNPNLYWYRQAAGRGLQLLFYSVGIGQISSEVPQNLSASRPQDRQFILSSKKLLLSDSGFYLCAWTRDTDGNTIYFGEGSWLTVV.

This clone was seen a handful of times. The CDR3 spells CASSFKGTTYEQYF. CDR3 in DNA: TGTGCCAGCAGTTTTAAAGGGACCACCTACGAGCAGTACTTC. V usage is TRBV27 and J usage is TRBJ2-7, with D possibly called TRBD1 or TRBD2 (5 bases each). CDR3 length equals 14 residues. CDR1 is MNHEY, CDR2 SMNVEV, per germline (reference sequence). Trimming cost V 3 bases and J 2 bases, with 11 bases left between them.

This chain connects TRBV10-3 to TRBJ2-2; 9 bases agree with TRBD2. The length of the CDR3 is 16 residues. V shed 6 bases and J 7 bases; nucleotides not matched to a gene: 12. Germline V gives CDR1 ENHRY, CDR2 SYGVKD. DNA for the CDR3: TGTGCCATCAGCGCCCTTGGACTAGCGAGGGGCGGGGAGCTGTTTTTT. Its protein is CAISALGLARGGELFF.

The chain joins TRBV6-2 or TRBV6-3 to TRBJ1-5, with D tentatively TRBD1 (5 bases). V was shortened by 0 bases and J by 0 bases, with 9 bases between the two germline ends. Germline CDR1 MNHEY, CDR2 SVGEGT. The CDR3 loop spans 16 amino acids. The CDR3 DNA follows: TGTGCCAGCAGTTACTCGCTGGGGGATAGCAATCAGCCCCAGCATTTT. Amino acid sequence: CASSYSLGDSNQPQHF.

V gene TRBV9 combines with J gene TRBJ1-1, with a weak D call TRBD1 (6 bases). The ends were cut back, 7 bases at V and 5 bases at J, with 15 bases in the middle. The CDR3 is 13 amino acids. Looked up from germline, CDR1 is SGDLS and CDR2 is YYNGEE. CDR3 sequence reads: CASARGGRTEAFF. The CDR3 DNA is TGTGCCAGCGCACGCGGGGGGCGAACTGAAGCTTTCTTT. Looking up the rest from reference TRBV9 and TRBJ1-1 gives the full variable domain: DSGVTQTPKHLITATGQRVTLRCSPRSGDLSVYWYQQSLDQGLQFLIQYYNGEERAKGNILERFSAQQFPDLHSELNLSSLELGDSALYFCASARGGRTEAFFGQGTRLTVV.

The V call is TRBV18, the J call TRBJ1-4; TRBD1 agrees at 7 bases. Trimming cost V 3 bases and J 1 base; bases outside gene matches: 11. Germline V CDR1 and CDR2: KGHSH, LQKENI. The CDR3 is 18 residues long. The DNA for the CDR3 is TGTGCCAGCTCACCGGGGAAACAGGGGATGGGAACTAATGAAAAACTGTTTTTT. Translating it yields CASSPGKQGMGTNEKLFF. Looking up the rest from reference TRBV18 and TRBJ1-4 gives the full variable domain: NAGVMQNPRHLVRRRGQEARLRCSPMKGHSHVYWYRQLPEEGLKFMVYLQKENIIDESGMPKERFSAEFPKEGPSILRIQQVVRGDSAAYFCASSPGKQGMGTNEKLFFGSGTQLSVL.

The chain is built from TRBV7-2 and TRBJ1-5; the D gene is possibly TRBD1 (6 bases). This CDR3 contains 14 residues. From germline, CDR1 is SGHTA and CDR2 FQGNSA. V was shortened by 4 bases and J by 4 bases, with 11 bases between the two germline ends. The chain's CDR3 is CASSSQTGNQPQHF. The DNA of the CDR3 is TGTGCCAGCAGCTCACAGACAGGTAATCAGCCCCAGCATTTT.

CDR3 sequence (DNA): TGTGCCAGCAGCTTGGGGTCGCGGCCCCAGCATTTT. This codes for CASSLGSRPQHF. J is TRBJ1-5 and V is TRBV5-6; D unclear. V was clipped by 0 bases and J by 9 bases, with 7 bases between them. The CDR3 is 12 residues long. Per the germline V gene, CDR1 is SGHDT and CDR2 is YYEEEE.

The gene calls are TRBV6-5 and TRBJ2-3; 9 positions agree with TRBD1. Germline CDR1 MNHEY, CDR2 SVGAGI. This CDR3 comprises 15 residues. V was clipped by 4 bases and J by 5 bases; unmatched bases: 7. The chain's CDR3 is CASSSPGQGRDTQYF. In DNA, the CDR3 is TGTGCCAGCAGTTCCCCGGGACAGGGAAGAGATACGCAGTATTTT.

This chain joins TRBV6-5 and TRBJ1-2, with D hard to call. V was cut by 7 bases and J by 3 bases, with 9 bases left in between. Germline V gives CDR1 MNHEY, CDR2 SVGAGI. CDR3 size: 12 residues. CDR3 loop: CASTAGYYGYTF. The DNA of the CDR3 is TGTGCCAGCACTGCGGGTTACTATGGCTACACCTTC.

This chain links TRBV5-4 with TRBJ1-4; D uncertain. The V end was cut by 1 base, the J end by 8 bases, with 18 bases between. Germline values: CDR1 SGHNT, CDR2 YYREEE (reference sequence). The CDR3 sequence is 16 residues long. The CDR3 nucleotides read TGTGCCAGCAGCTTGTTTTCGGCGACATCCCGGGAAAAACTGTTTTTT. Protein: CASSLFSATSREKLFF.

The chain uses TRBV9 and TRBJ1-1, with a weak D call TRBD1 (5 bases). The germline V gene has CDR1 SGDLS and CDR2 YYNGEE. Trimming pared 3 bases from V and 6 bases from J, leaving 9 bases between. The CDR3 is 12 residues long. The CDR3 DNA is TGTGCCAGCAGCGATGGGGCCCCTGAAGCTTTCTTT. Protein sequence: CASSDGAPEAFF. The whole variable domain, filled in from reference TRBV9 and TRBJ1-1, reads DSGVTQTPKHLITATGQRVTLRCSPRSGDLSVYWYQQSLDQGLQFLIQYYNGEERAKGNILERFSAQQFPDLHSELNLSSLELGDSALYFCASSDGAPEAFFGQGTRLTVV.

This clone was observed once. This chain uses TRBV5-4 with TRBJ2-7; TRBD1 aligns across 8 bases. V was clipped by 4 bases and J by 1 base; unmatched bases: 4. The CDR3 loop spans 14 amino acids. The germline CDR1 and CDR2 sequences are SGHNT and YYREEE (reference sequence). CDR3 coding DNA: TGTGCCAGCAGCACGGGACAGGCTTCCTACGAGCAGTACTTC. Translated, it gives CASSTGQASYEQYF.

V and J are TRBV18 and TRBJ2-7; D is unclear. Germline V gene sequence: CDR1 KGHSH, CDR2 LQKENI. This CDR3 has 13 residues. Deletions cut 4 bases from V and 7 bases from J, with 14 bases between. CDR3 in amino acids: CASSLGSLREQYF. The CDR3 DNA sequence: TGTGCCAGCTCACTCGGATCCCTCAGGGAGCAGTACTTC. The full variable domain, in which reference TRBV18 and TRBJ2-7 provide the parts outside the CDR3, is NAGVMQNPRHLVRRRGQEARLRCSPMKGHSHVYWYRQLPEEGLKFMVYLQKENIIDESGMPKERFSAEFPKEGPSILRIQQVVRGDSAAYFCASSLGSLREQYFGPGTRLTVT.

DNA for the CDR3: TGCGCCAGCAGCCCCCGAGGGGGCAGCAATCAGCCCCAGCATTTT. Protein: CASSPRGGSNQPQHF. This rearrangement joins TRBV4-1 to TRBJ1-5; 7 bases align to TRBD1. J lost 1 base, V lost 4 bases, and 4 bases had no gene match. Germline assignment: CDR1 MGHRA and CDR2 YSYEKL. CDR3 size: 15 residues.

This chain connects TRBV7-9 to TRBJ2-7; tentative D call: TRBD1 (6 bases). This CDR3 has 14 amino acids. Trimming stripped 3 bases from V and 2 bases from J, with 11 bases between. Germline CDR1 SEHNR, CDR2 FQNEAQ (reference sequence). CDR3 sequence: CASSLSQGPYEQYF. The CDR3 coding sequence is TGTGCCAGCAGCTTGTCACAGGGTCCCTACGAGCAGTACTTC.

V gene TRBV30 combines with J gene TRBJ2-5, with a possible D match to TRBD2 (5 bases). The CDR3 totals 15 residues. The V gene's germline CDR1 is GTSNPN and CDR2 SVGIG (reference sequence). V was cut by 0 bases and J by 3 bases, with 14 bases left in between. The CDR3 spells CAWSVGPGVEETQYF. The CDR3 nucleotides read TGTGCCTGGAGTGTGGGCCCCGGGGTGGAAGAGACCCAGTACTTC.

In this sample, this clone turned up a few times. This chain connects TRBV21-1 to TRBJ1-6. TRBV21-1 constitutes a pseudogene. The CDR3 is 16 amino acids. The CDR3: CASSKERSSYNSPLHF. The CDR3, as DNA: TGTGCCAGCAGCAAAGAACGGAGCTCCTATAATTCACCCCTCCACTTT.

This clone was counted once. This chain links TRBV23-1 with TRBJ2-2, with D possibly being TRBD1 (6 bases). TRBV23-1 is assigned to the ORF class and has an uncertain function. V was trimmed by 4 bases and J by 0 bases, leaving 15 bases between them. This CDR3 spans 17 amino acids. CDR3 in amino acids: CASSPRTDRTNTGELFF. For the CDR3, the DNA is TGCGCCAGCAGTCCCCGGACTGACAGGACGAACACCGGGGAGCTGTTTTTT.

This sequence joins TRBV6-5 and TRBJ2-5; 10 nucleotides align to TRBD2. This CDR3 has 15 amino acids. V shed 5 bases and J 3 bases; nucleotides not matched to a gene: 6. CDR1 and CDR2 from the germline V gene are MNHEY and SVGAGI. The CDR3 reads CASSLNSGGKETQYF. The CDR3 DNA follows: TGTGCCAGCAGTCTAAATAGCGGGGGGAAAGAGACCCAGTACTTC.